The table lists the clone carrying this T cell receptor beta chain with a few counts. Its antigen is unknown. The sample carries other DNA sequences with the same CDR3. Naivety among CD8 cells was defined by CD45RO negativity and positive CCR7 selection, thereby excluding terminally differentiated effector memory CD45RA+ cells. J was trimmed by 2 bases and V by 2 bases; bases with no gene match: 1. Germline V gene sequence: CDR1 SGHKS, CDR2 YYEKEE (reference sequence). This CDR3 region has 13 residues. Study processing details: From ImmunoSEQ came sequences covering only the junction and carrying no quality scores, so filtering differed. Sequencing used immunoSEQ multiplex PCR; TCRdb keeps in-frame clones, though not all of them. The V and J calls and clone size were taken over from that table, and D and trimming were inferred from the DNA. This table holds about 2 million clones, approximately 94% found once.

This record comes from a study of shared clonotypes between healthy human individuals. Study-wide results and limits: A limitation of the genetic and exposure-history diversity represented arose from few donors. Sampling covered blood only; tissue repertoires likely differ.

The sample was naive CD8+ T cells sorted from blood. The receptor was derived from a man younger than 30 in good health. This chain connects TRBV5-5 to TRBJ2-7, with 7 bases matching TRBD2. In nucleotides, the CDR3 is TGTGCCAGCAGCTTCGGGGGGACCTACGAGCAGTACTTC. Residues: CASSFGGTYEQYF.